This entry lists 13 T cell receptor beta chains sequenced from one sample in a study of a mutant IDH1 vaccine in newly diagnosed glioma. The time point was: week 35, safety follow-up. Every vaccine dose comprised 300 ug of mutant IDH1 20-mer peptide plus topical imiquimod. Libraries were prepared by immunoSEQ multiplex PCR; TCRdb keeps only in-frame clonotypes and omits some of them. The repertoire consists of some 57,000 clones, with under 90% occurring once and the leading ten covering approximately 4%. These receptors lack a known antigen. Sequenced here: PBMCs, sampled from a glioma patient whose treatment included an IDH1 peptide vaccine. These receptor sequences come from a woman aged 18-29 years with glioma.

The CDR3 DNA is TGTGCCAGCAGCCTAGCCTTGGGGCGGAACACCGGGGAGCTGTTTTTT. This encodes CASSLALGRNTGELFF. The rearrangement uses TRBV14 and TRBJ2-2; maybe TRBD1 (5 bases). This CDR3 has 16 amino acids. V lost 4 bases, J lost 1 base, and 13 bases lay in between. CDR1 is SGHDN, CDR2 FVKESK, per germline. The full variable domain, its missing parts supplied by reference TRBV14 and TRBJ2-2, is EAGVTQFPSHSVIEKGQTVTLRCDPISGHDNLYWYRRVMGKEIKFLLHFVKESKQDESGMPNNRFLAERTGGTYSTLKVQPAELEDSGVYFCASSLALGRNTGELFFGEGSRLTVL.

The V and J genes are TRBV7-2 and TRBJ1-5, with a weak D call TRBD1 (5 bases). V was pared by 5 bases and J by 0 bases, with 14 bases between. CDR1 and CDR2 (germline): SGHTA, FQGNSA. This CDR3 has 16 amino acids. The CDR3 DNA follows: TGTGCCAGCAGCCCGAGCCGGGGGTATAGCAATCAGCCCCAGCATTTT. Translation: CASSPSRGYSNQPQHF.

This clone was counted once. The gene calls are TRBV25-1 and TRBJ2-1; D is perhaps TRBD2 (6 bases). This CDR3 has 14 amino acids. CDR1 is MGHDK, CDR2 SYGVNS, per germline. V was pared by 5 bases and J by 0 bases, with 8 bases between. The CDR3 DNA reads as TGTGCCAGCAGTCACGGGGGCTCCTACAATGAGCAGTTCTTC. Translation gives CASSHGGSYNEQFF.

This clone was counted a few times. This sequence joins TRBV7-9 and TRBJ1-5; D ambiguous. The CDR3 contains 15 residues. Trimming shortened V by 4 bases and J by 1 base, and 11 bases separated the two germline ends. CDR1 and CDR2 (germline): SEHNR, FQNEAQ (reference sequence). The CDR3 sequence is CASSSNLQSNQPQHF. The CDR3 DNA reads as TGTGCCAGCAGCTCCAACTTACAGAGCAATCAGCCCCAGCATTTT.

Only one count was recorded for this clone. The chain combines TRBV20-1 with TRBJ2-1; D not certain. Germline V gives CDR1 DFQATT, CDR2 SNEGSKA (reference sequence). With 0 bases removed from V and 15 bases from J, the gap between germline ends came to 12 bases. The CDR3 has 11 amino acids. The CDR3 loop is CSARDSDLLFF. In DNA form, the CDR3 reads TGCAGTGCTAGAGATTCGGATCTGCTGTTCTTC.

This chain links TRBV7-8 with TRBJ1-1; tentative D call: TRBD1 (6 bases). Germline lookup yields CDR1 SGHVS and CDR2 FQNEAQ. Trimming took off 4 bases at V and 6 bases at J, with 12 bases between the two ends. This CDR3 comprises 13 residues. In DNA, the CDR3 is TGTGCCAGCAGCTGGGGGGGGCAGGCTGAAGCTTTCTTT. Protein: CASSWGGQAEAFF.

V gene TRBV4-2 combines with J gene TRBJ2-7; D is perhaps TRBD2 (5 bases). The V end was cut by 0 bases, the J end by 3 bases, with 12 bases between. Germline V CDR1 and CDR2: LGHNA, YNFKEQ. The CDR3 contains 15 residues. CDR3 protein: CASSQDFGDHYEQYF. CDR3 sequence (DNA): TGTGCCAGCAGCCAAGATTTCGGGGATCACTACGAGCAGTACTTC.

This chain connects TRBV5-1 to TRBJ2-7; D is unresolved. The V gene's germline CDR1 is SGHRS and CDR2 YFSETQ. The V and J ends lost 0 bases and 0 bases respectively, with 10 bases between them. The CDR3 contains 15 residues. The CDR3 here is CASSLEGRHSYEQYF. CDR3 nucleotide sequence: TGCGCCAGCAGCTTGGAAGGTAGGCACTCCTACGAGCAGTACTTC.

The CDR3 region is CASSPKQDRTENTGELFF. In DNA, the CDR3 is TGTGCCAGCAGCCCAAAACAGGACAGGACAGAGAACACCGGGGAGCTGTTTTTT. The chain has TRBV7-3 and TRBJ2-2; TRBD1 matches 7 bases. V trimming: 5 bases; J trimming: 1 base; junction bases outside the gene matches: 13. Germline CDR1 and CDR2: SGHTA and FQGTGA. This CDR3 contains 18 residues.

This chain connects TRBV9 to TRBJ1-1; D is undetermined. The V gene's germline CDR1 is SGDLS and CDR2 YYNGEE. V was pared by 1 base and J by 1 base, with 5 bases between. This CDR3 has 13 amino acids. The CDR3 region has the DNA TGTGCCAGCAGCGTAAAAGGGAACACTGAAGCTTTCTTT. Protein: CASSVKGNTEAFF.

The rearrangement links TRBV19 to TRBJ2-5, with D perhaps TRBD2 (5 bases). The CDR3 is made up of 16 amino acids. V was trimmed by 3 bases and J by 4 bases, leaving 18 bases between them. Germline CDR1 reads LNHDA; CDR2 reads SQIVND (reference sequence). This CDR3 is CASSIPLGVGGETQYF. DNA of the CDR3: TGTGCCAGTAGTATCCCCCTCGGGGTGGGCGGAGAGACCCAGTACTTC. Supplemented by reference TRBV19 and TRBJ2-5, the full variable domain reads DGGITQSPKYLFRKEGQNVTLSCEQNLNHDAMYWYRQDPGQGLRLIYYSQIVNDFQKGDIAEGYSVSREKKESFPLTVTSAQKNPTAFYLCASSIPLGVGGETQYFGPGTRLLVL.

A single count supports this clone. The genes are TRBV29-1 and TRBJ2-5, with unresolved D. Germline V gives CDR1 SQVTM, CDR2 ANQGSEA. V shed 4 bases and J shed 5 bases, with 11 bases lying between them. The CDR3 contains 12 residues. Here the CDR3 reads CSVVPALETQYF. Here the CDR3 DNA reads TGCAGCGTTGTGCCAGCGCTGGAGACCCAGTACTTC. The full variable domain, in which reference TRBV29-1 and TRBJ2-5 provide the parts outside the CDR3, is SAVISQKPSRDICQRGTSLTIQCQVDSQVTMMFWYRQQPGQSLTLIATANQGSEATYESGFVIDKFPISRPNLTFSTLTVSNMSPEDSSIYLCSVVPALETQYFGPGTRLLVL.

Concerning this clone itself: At one end the junction does not follow the germline gene, possibly because of a read error. The chain's CDR3 is CASSIDPGSPAHF. CDR3 sequence (DNA): TGTGCCAGTAGTATAGATCCAGGGAGTCCAGCCCACTTC. The chain links TRBV19 to TRBJ2-7; D tentatively reads TRBD1 or TRBD2 (5 bases each). The CDR3 has 13 amino acids. Germline V gives CDR1 LNHDA, CDR2 SQIVND (reference sequence).